Below, 6 T cell receptor beta chains from the same sample are listed, as sequenced in a study of cytomegalovirus exposure and HLA in healthy donors. Clones were sequenced by immunoSEQ multiplex PCR, and TCRdb holds only the in-frame ones, with some missing. The sample comprises fewer than 300,000 clones, 88% of which are singletons, and approximately 0.95% rests with the top ten. Source material: PBMCs. These receptor sequences come from a woman under 30 in good health and CMV-seronegative.

This rearrangement joins TRBV2 to TRBJ1-2, with D unclear. The CDR3 has 10 amino acids. Trimming took off 8 bases at V and 5 bases at J, with 6 bases between the two ends. The germline V gene encodes CDR1 SNHLY and CDR2 FYNNEI. In DNA form, the CDR3 reads TGTGCCAGCCTACAGTATGGCTACACCTTC. Its protein is CASLQYGYTF.

The V call is TRBV5-6, the J call TRBJ1-1; TRBD1 might be the D (6 bases). Deletions cut 4 bases from V and 3 bases from J, with 13 bases between. The germline V gene encodes CDR1 SGHDT and CDR2 YYEEEE. This CDR3 has 14 residues. CDR3 in DNA: TGTGCCAGCAGCCCACAGGGAAGGGACACTGAAGCTTTCTTT. Amino acids: CASSPQGRDTEAFF. Full variable domain (outside the CDR3, taken from reference TRBV5-6 and TRBJ1-1): DAGVTQSPTHLIKTRGQQVTLRCSPKSGHDTVSWYQQALGQGPQFIFQYYEEEERQRGNFPDRFSGHQFPNYSSELNVNALLLGDSALYLCASSPQGRDTEAFFGQGTRLTVV.

J is TRBJ1-2 and V is TRBV19, with 7 bases fitting TRBD1. With V trimmed by 3 bases and J by 10 bases, 5 bases remained unmatched. CDR1 LNHDA and CDR2 SQIVND come from the germline V gene (reference sequence). The CDR3 is 12 residues long. CDR3 loop: CASSIETGIYTF. Here the CDR3 DNA reads TGTGCCAGTAGTATCGAGACAGGGATCTACACCTTC.

The chain recombines TRBV5-1 with TRBJ2-1; 11 bases align to TRBD2. The trim removed 2 bases at V and 2 bases at J, leaving 3 bases unmatched. Germline V gives CDR1 SGHRS, CDR2 YFSETQ. The CDR3 consists of 16 residues. This CDR3 is CASSFGTSGTYNEQFF. The CDR3 DNA reads TGCGCCAGCAGCTTCGGGACTAGCGGAACCTACAATGAGCAGTTCTTC.

V and J are TRBV23-1 and TRBJ1-3; 7 bases map to TRBD1. TRBV23-1 is an ORF for which the function is uncertain. V was clipped by 4 bases and J by 4 bases; unmatched bases: 1. The CDR3 loop spans 13 amino acids. CDR3 in amino acids: CASSRQGGNTIYF. CDR3 DNA sequence: TGCGCCAGCAGTCGACAGGGCGGAAACACCATATATTTT.

The chain couples TRBV29-1 to TRBJ2-1; TRBD2 aligns across 7 bases. The CDR3 length is 10 residues. The V segment lost 7 bases and the J segment 13 bases; nucleotides outside the gene matches: 7. Germline V gene data show CDR1 as SQVTM and CDR2 as ANQGSEA. This CDR3 reads CSARGGSQFF. The CDR3 region has the DNA TGCAGCGCACGGGGAGGGTCACAGTTCTTC.